What follows describes a single TCR beta chain. Its antigen is not identified. The sample is drawn from a study of cytomegalovirus exposure and HLA in healthy donors. Whole-study results and caveats: Analysis performed later showed TCR beta chains linked to HLA being more clonally expanded than equally common others. The authors confirmed in vitro that a few CMV-associated chains were specific for CMV antigens.

V was shortened by 1 base and J by 2 bases, with 6 bases between the two germline ends. The germline V gene encodes CDR1 MGHRA and CDR2 YSYEKL. The CDR3 sequence is 15 residues long. The study ran its PCR with 60 Vbeta and 13 Jbeta primers. Sequencing used immunoSEQ multiplex PCR; TCRdb keeps in-frame clones, though not all of them. The sample yields fewer than 150,000 clones, 70% to 80% seen once. V usage is TRBV4-1 and J usage is TRBJ2-6; tentative D call: TRBD1 (6 bases). The TCR originated in a woman aged 50 to 65 in good health and CMV-seronegative. The sequenced sample consisted of PBMCs. CDR3: CASSQAGAGANVLTF. The CDR3 nucleotides read TGCGCCAGCAGCCAAGCAGGGGCTGGGGCCAACGTCCTGACTTTC.